This TCR beta chain was identified during a study of blood T cell repertoires in COVID-19. Looking at the study overall: There were acute and convalescent COVID-19 samples, and they came from the United States, Italy and Spain. PBMCs, B-cell-depleted T cells, or T cells were the source of the cDNA or gDNA that made up the material.

The CDR3 covers 16 residues. In the original workflow: Estimation of nucleated cell counts was performed using reference gene primer amplification. Assay used: immunoSEQ multiplex PCR; TCRdb lists only in-frame clones, some missing. V and J calls and clone size follow that table, whereas D and trimming were derived from the DNA. The sample has approximately 210,000 clones, 65% to 90% seen once. J is TRBJ2-3 and V is TRBV21-1; the table's D call TRBD2 went unverified against the DNA. TRBV21-1 is classified as a pseudogene. The sample comprised peripheral blood. This clonotype was obtained from a human donor in a cohort sampled during active COVID-19. CDR3 DNA sequence: TGTGCCAGCAGCAAAAGTCTAGCGGTATGCACAGATACGCAGTATTTT. Protein sequence: CASSKSLAVCTDTQYF.